The 4 T cell receptor beta chains below were found in one sample sequenced in a study of blood T cell repertoires in COVID-19. Method: immunoSEQ multiplex PCR; TCRdb's copy keeps in-frame clones and lacks some. Of fewer than 100,000 clones detected, about 80% appear once; the ten largest clones hold around a quarter. The specimen sequenced was peripheral blood. The receptors here all came from a man in his 70s with acute or convalescent COVID-19.

This clone was seen a few times. CDR3 region: CASGRASGRGVTDTQYF. CDR3 in DNA: TGTGCCAGCGGAAGGGCAAGCGGGAGGGGTGTCACAGATACGCAGTATTTT. The rearrangement links TRBV4-2 to TRBJ2-3; TRBD2 aligns across 10 bases. In germline, CDR1 is LGHNA, CDR2 YNFKEQ. J was trimmed by 2 bases and V by 8 bases; bases with no gene match: 13. The CDR3 has 17 amino acids.

The V and J genes are TRBV12-3 or TRBV12-4 and TRBJ1-2, with no clear D. This CDR3 is 12 amino acids long. Trimming pared 2 bases from V and 5 bases from J, leaving 6 bases between. The CDR3 DNA reads TGTGCCAGCAGTTTAAGGGAGTATGGCTACACCTTC. Protein sequence: CASSLREYGYTF.

The V and J genes are TRBV27 and TRBJ1-3; D is unresolved. The germline V gene has CDR1 MNHEY and CDR2 SMNVEV (reference sequence). The germline V and J ends were trimmed by 5 bases and 0 bases, with 11 bases remaining between them. This CDR3 region has 15 residues. The CDR3 loop reads CASSPDTRSGNTIYF. Written as DNA, the CDR3 is TGTGCCAGCAGTCCCGACACTCGCTCTGGAAACACCATATATTTT.

The rearrangement joins TRBV6-6 to TRBJ2-7, with TRBD1 matching 9 bases. This CDR3 spans 14 amino acids. Germline CDR1 reads MNHNY; CDR2 reads SVGAGI (reference sequence). Unmatched junction bases numbered 0, after V lost 0 bases and J lost 3 bases. The CDR3 sequence: CASSYSTGGYEQYF. CDR3 in DNA: TGTGCCAGCAGTTACTCGACAGGGGGCTACGAGCAGTACTTC.